The 29 T cell receptor beta chains below were found in one sample sequenced in a study of shared clonotypes between healthy human individuals. Libraries were prepared by immunoSEQ multiplex PCR; TCRdb keeps only in-frame clonotypes and omits some of them. The sample records around 990,000 clones, approximately 80% being singletons. Sample: memory CD4+ T cells from PBMCs. Subset indicated: CD45RA-negative fraction. These receptors were taken from a man younger than 35 in good health. Some clones in this sample may be carry-over from other donors' samples.

The gene calls are TRBV10-3 and TRBJ2-1; no definite D call. Germline CDR1 and CDR2: ENHRY and SYGVKD. The CDR3 length is 13 residues. The DNA of the CDR3 is TGTGTAACTTCTAGGAACGCTTACAATGAGCAGTTCTTC. Its protein is CVTSRNAYNEQFF.

The chain combines TRBV5-4 with TRBJ2-7, with D possibly being TRBD1 (6 bases). Germline V gene data show CDR1 as SGHNT and CDR2 as YYREEE (reference sequence). V lost 3 bases, J lost 3 bases, and 13 bases lay in between. The CDR3 sequence is 14 residues long. The CDR3: CASSSGQPLYEQYF. The CDR3 DNA follows: TGTGCCAGCAGCTCGGGACAACCCCTCTACGAGCAGTACTTC.

This clone was seen at least ten times. This rearrangement joins TRBV2 to TRBJ2-1; TRBD2 aligns across 11 bases. CDR3 length: 15 residues. Germline trimming cut 6 bases from V and 2 bases from J; bases unmatched to any gene: 3. CDR1 and CDR2 (germline): SNHLY, FYNNEI. The CDR3 DNA is TGTGCCAGCAGGCAGACTAGCGGGACCTACAATGAGCAGTTCTTC. Translated, it gives CASRQTSGTYNEQFF. The full variable domain, in which reference TRBV2 and TRBJ2-1 provide the parts outside the CDR3, is EPEVTQTPSHQVTQMGQEVILRCVPISNHLYFYWYRQILGQKVEFLVSFYNNEISEKSEIFDDQFSVERPDGSNFTLKIRSTKLEDSAMYFCASRQTSGTYNEQFFGPGTRLTVL.

The chain combines TRBV11-1 with TRBJ2-2; D unresolved. V was cut by 5 bases and J by 5 bases, with 6 bases left in between. This CDR3 contains 12 residues. Germline V gene lookup returns CDR1 SGHAT and CDR2 FQDESV (reference sequence). The CDR3: CASSLFTGELFF. The CDR3 DNA follows: TGTGCCAGCAGCCTTTTTACCGGGGAGCTGTTTTTT. The full variable domain, its missing parts supplied by reference TRBV11-1 and TRBJ2-2, is EAEVAQSPRYKITEKSQAVAFWCDPISGHATLYWYRQILGQGPELLVQFQDESVVDDSQLPKDRFSAERLKGVDSTLKIQPAELGDSAMYLCASSLFTGELFFGEGSRLTVL.

The CDR3 here is CASSLSGGSSYEQYF. CDR3 in DNA: TGTGCCAGCAGCTTAAGCGGAGGGAGCTCCTACGAGCAGTACTTC. The rearrangement uses TRBV7-2 and TRBJ2-7; D perhaps matches TRBD2 (6 bases). Trimming shortened V by 2 bases and J by 0 bases, and 11 bases separated the two germline ends. Germline assignment: CDR1 SGHTA and CDR2 FQGNSA. This CDR3 comprises 15 residues.

The chain links TRBV7-3 to TRBJ2-1, with 7 bases that match TRBD2. The CDR3 totals 15 residues. Germline CDR1 is SGHTA and CDR2 is FQGTGA. Germline trimming cut 5 bases from V and 0 bases from J; bases unmatched to any gene: 4. The CDR3 spells CASSPLAASYNEQFF. For the CDR3, the DNA is TGTGCCAGCAGCCCTCTAGCGGCCTCCTACAATGAGCAGTTCTTC.

The chain combines TRBV6-4 with TRBJ2-3; weak D call: TRBD1 (6 bases). The germline gives CDR1 MRHNA, CDR2 SNTAGT. V lost 3 bases to trimming and J lost 1 base, with 11 bases between them. The CDR3 consists of 15 residues. In DNA, the CDR3 is TGTGCCAGCAGTGAGGGACATGGGCGCACAGATACGCAGTATTTT. This codes for CASSEGHGRTDTQYF.

This clone was seen once. The rearrangement links TRBV2 to TRBJ1-2, with D perhaps TRBD1 (5 bases). The CDR3 length is 16 residues. Germline V CDR1 and CDR2: SNHLY, FYNNEI. V lost 5 bases to trimming and J lost 7 bases, with 23 bases between them. CDR3 sequence reads: CASSPTVGATGGGYTF. CDR3 coding DNA: TGTGCCAGCAGTCCAACAGTCGGGGCGACGGGGGGTGGCTACACCTTC.

J is TRBJ2-3 and V is TRBV4-1; 10 bases match TRBD1. CDR3 length equals 15 residues. The germline V gene encodes CDR1 MGHRA and CDR2 YSYEKL. V lost 4 bases, J lost 6 bases, and 7 bases stayed unmatched. The CDR3 protein is CASSRGDRGVDTQYF. CDR3 nucleotides: TGCGCCAGCAGCCGGGGGGACAGGGGCGTGGATACGCAGTATTTT.

The chain carries TRBV29-1 and TRBJ2-5; D assignment may be TRBD1 or TRBD2 (6 bases each). CDR3 length: 15 amino acids. Looked up from germline, CDR1 is SQVTM and CDR2 is ANQGSEA. Trimming took off 3 bases at V and 9 bases at J, with 23 bases between the two ends. CDR3 sequence reads: CSVDFPSGGQRSQYF. Here the CDR3 DNA reads TGCAGCGTTGACTTTCCGTCTGGGGGGCAGAGGTCCCAGTACTTC.

The table lists this clone with a few counts. The chain uses TRBV5-6 and TRBJ2-5; no clear D. This CDR3 has 14 amino acids. Trimming cost V 0 bases and J 7 bases, with 13 bases left between them. The germline V gene encodes CDR1 SGHDT and CDR2 YYEEEE. The CDR3 loop is CASSLGVAFGTQYF. For the CDR3, the DNA is TGTGCCAGCAGCTTGGGGGTAGCCTTCGGGACCCAGTACTTC.

This clone was seen only once. The CDR3 loop reads CASSRRGGRETQYF. In DNA form, the CDR3 reads TGTGCCAGCAGCCGACGTGGGGGGCGAGAGACCCAGTACTTC. The chain couples TRBV6-6 to TRBJ2-5; D may match TRBD1 or TRBD2 (6 bases each). Germline V lookup: CDR1 MNHNY, CDR2 SVGAGI (reference sequence). Between the trimmed V and J ends, which lost 6 bases and 4 bases, there was a span of 15 bases. This CDR3 comprises 14 residues.

This chain links TRBV25-1 with TRBJ1-2, with D possibly being TRBD1 (6 bases). This CDR3 spans 15 amino acids. The ends were cut back, 3 bases at V and 10 bases at J, with 21 bases in the middle. Germline values: CDR1 MGHDK, CDR2 SYGVNS. The DNA for the CDR3 is TGTGCCAGCAGTGACAGGGGACTGAGAGGTGTTTCCTACACCTTC. It yields the protein CASSDRGLRGVSYTF.

The V gene is TRBV7-2, the J gene TRBJ1-2, with TRBD1 identical over 10 bases. Trimming removed 5 bases from V and 8 bases from J; junction bases left unmatched: 11. Germline values: CDR1 SGHTA, CDR2 FQGNSA. The CDR3 totals 15 residues. CDR3 region: CASSPTGQGLAGYTF. The CDR3 bases are TGTGCCAGCAGCCCTACGGGACAGGGGTTGGCGGGCTACACCTTC.

There are a few counts of this clone. The V gene is TRBV6-1, the J gene TRBJ1-5, with no clear D. The CDR3 loop spans 17 amino acids. The germline V gene has CDR1 MNHNS and CDR2 SASEGT. Trimming pared 4 bases from V and 0 bases from J, leaving 16 bases between. The CDR3 sequence is CASSVSGKLNSNQPQHF. CDR3 bases: TGTGCCAGCAGTGTTTCCGGGAAATTGAATAGCAATCAGCCCCAGCATTTT.

The chain couples TRBV6-1 to TRBJ2-1; the D gene is possibly TRBD1 (6 bases). Between the trimmed V and J ends, which lost 10 bases and 6 bases, there was a span of 10 bases. Germline V CDR1 and CDR2: MNHNS, SASEGT. This CDR3 contains 11 residues. CDR3 sequence (DNA): TGTGCCACCATGACAGGCAATGAGCAGTTCTTC. Translating gives CATMTGNEQFF.

The chain joins TRBV2 to TRBJ1-1; D perhaps matches TRBD1 (6 bases). V was cut by 3 bases and J by 0 bases, with 11 bases left in between. The germline V gene has CDR1 SNHLY and CDR2 FYNNEI. This CDR3 comprises 15 residues. CDR3 region: CASSDGGAMNTEAFF. In DNA, the CDR3 is TGTGCCAGCAGTGATGGGGGGGCAATGAACACTGAAGCTTTCTTT.

This chain uses TRBV6-6 with TRBJ2-1; D is possibly TRBD2 (6 bases). Germline CDR1 reads MNHNY; CDR2 reads SVGAGI (reference sequence). This CDR3 region has 14 residues. V shed 5 bases and J shed 0 bases, with 8 bases lying between them. Here the CDR3 reads CASSRDFSYNEQFF. CDR3 bases: TGTGCCAGCAGTCGGGACTTCTCCTACAATGAGCAGTTCTTC.

The DNA for the CDR3 is TGTGCCAGCAGCCCGCTCGGGACTAGGTCCCACAATGAGCAGTTCTTC. Its translation: CASSPLGTRSHNEQFF. This chain links TRBV7-3 with TRBJ2-1; TRBD2 aligns across 8 bases. V shed 5 bases, J shed 5 bases, and the junction held 11 bases outside the gene matches. CDR3 length: 16 residues. Germline CDR1 and CDR2: SGHTA and FQGTGA.

The chain employs TRBV5-1 and TRBJ2-1; 11 nucleotides agree with TRBD2. The CDR3 loop spans 14 amino acids. The V gene's germline CDR1 is SGHRS and CDR2 YFSETQ. Trimming removed 2 bases from V and 8 bases from J; junction bases left unmatched: 3. CDR3 residues: CASSFTSGSDEQFF. CDR3 sequence (DNA): TGCGCCAGCAGCTTTACTAGCGGGAGCGATGAGCAGTTCTTC.

The chain's CDR3 is CASSRDRGYYGYTF. CDR3 DNA sequence: TGTGCCAGCAGTCGGGACAGGGGCTACTATGGCTACACCTTC. The chain has TRBV28 and TRBJ1-2, with 10 nucleotides matching TRBD1. The CDR3 spans 14 residues. Trimming at V came to 5 bases and at J to 3 bases, leaving 3 bases not matched to a gene. The germline CDR1 and CDR2 sequences are MDHEN and SYDVKM.

The chain uses TRBV18 and TRBJ2-5, with D possibly called TRBD1 or TRBD2 (6 bases each). Germline-derived CDR1 and CDR2 are KGHSH and LQKENI. The CDR3 extends over 14 amino acids. Trimming cost V 4 bases and J 5 bases, with 14 bases left between them. CDR3 sequence: CASSRGARGETQYF. CDR3 nucleotide sequence: TGTGCCAGCTCACGGGGGGCCAGAGGGGAGACCCAGTACTTC.

A remark on this clone: Other DNA sequences within the sample encode an identical CDR3. The chain employs TRBV9 and TRBJ1-1; D gene ambiguous. Germline V gives CDR1 SGDLS, CDR2 YYNGEE. Trimming removed 0 bases at V and 6 bases at J, with 9 bases between. The CDR3 runs to 13 residues. The CDR3 here is CASSVAGVAEAFF. The DNA of the CDR3 is TGTGCCAGCAGCGTAGCTGGGGTTGCTGAAGCTTTCTTT.

This clone has only a few counts. This chain uses TRBV5-1 with TRBJ2-5; no definite D call. The CDR3 is 13 residues long. V was trimmed by 0 bases and J by 2 bases, leaving 5 bases between them. The germline CDR1 and CDR2 sequences are SGHRS and YFSETQ. The CDR3 reads CASSLDLQETQYF. The CDR3, as DNA: TGCGCCAGCAGCTTGGATCTTCAAGAGACCCAGTACTTC.

This clone has more than one count but fewer than ten. This sample includes further DNA sequences coding for the same CDR3. The rearrangement links TRBV27 to TRBJ1-5, with unresolved D. In germline, CDR1 is MNHEY, CDR2 SMNVEV (reference sequence). The length of the CDR3 is 14 residues. Trimming took 5 bases from V and 1 from J, leaving 9 bases between them. The CDR3 sequence is CASSPGWSNQPQHF. CDR3 nucleotide sequence: TGTGCCAGCAGTCCTGGGTGGAGCAATCAGCCCCAGCATTTT.

The chain links TRBV7-2 to TRBJ2-4; 16 bases line up with TRBD2. The germline gives CDR1 SGHTA, CDR2 FQGNSA. After removal of 9 bases from V and 2 bases from J, the junction contained 10 bases not matched to a gene. The CDR3 runs to 18 residues. The chain's CDR3 is CASGGLAGGPRTKNIQYF. DNA for the CDR3: TGTGCCAGTGGGGGACTAGCGGGAGGGCCAAGGACCAAAAACATTCAGTACTTC.

Details on this clone: Other DNA variants within this sample encode the same CDR3. This chain links TRBV19 with TRBJ2-2; D ambiguous. The CDR3 length is 15 residues. Trimming shortened V by 1 base and J by 0 bases, and 6 bases separated the two germline ends. Germline CDR1 and CDR2: LNHDA and SQIVND (reference sequence). CDR3 loop: CASSIGRANTGELFF. DNA of the CDR3: TGTGCCAGTAGTATAGGCAGAGCGAACACCGGGGAGCTGTTTTTT.

The J gene is TRBJ1-4, the V gene TRBV28; D might be TRBD1 (5 bases). V dropped 3 bases and J dropped 0 bases, with 8 bases sitting between them. The germline V gene has CDR1 MDHEN and CDR2 SYDVKM. This CDR3 has 15 amino acids. CDR3 bases: TGTGCCAGCAGTTTTTTGACAGCAACTAATGAAAAACTGTTTTTT. This translates into CASSFLTATNEKLFF. Looking up the rest from reference TRBV28 and TRBJ1-4 gives the full variable domain: DVKVTQSSRYLVKRTGEKVFLECVQDMDHENMFWYRQDPGLGLRLIYFSYDVKMKEKGDIPEGYSVSREKKERFSLILESASTNQTSMYLCASSFLTATNEKLFFGSGTQLSVL.

The chain combines TRBV5-1 with TRBJ2-3; tentatively, D is TRBD2 (6 bases). Germline V CDR1 and CDR2: SGHRS, YFSETQ. Trimming stripped 2 bases from V and 2 bases from J, with 15 bases between. CDR3 length: 16 residues. As DNA, the CDR3 is TGCGCCAGCAGCTTTAGCTTACTAGCAGACACAGATACGCAGTATTTT. Amino acid sequence: CASSFSLLADTDTQYF. Complete variable domain (other parts from reference TRBV5-1 and TRBJ2-3): KAGVTQTPRYLIKTRGQQVTLSCSPISGHRSVSWYQQTPGQGLQFLFEYFSETQRNKGNFPGRFSGRQFSNSRSEMNVSTLELGDSALYLCASSFSLLADTDTQYFGPGTRLTVL.